These 31 T cell receptor beta chains originate from one sample sequenced in a study of T-cell memory formation after mild COVID-19. In TCRdb, the 5' RACE reads were re-called with MiXCR into one record per CDR3 protein. Of 92,000 or so distinct CDR3 sequences detected, less than 15% appear once; the ten largest clones hold around two fifths. Sample: PBMCs or a T cell subset sorted from them (not recorded which). The receptor set was obtained from a man between 18 and 29 years old who had mild COVID-19 (a few samples of this study predate the infection). Cell type and time point are not known.

V and J are TRBV20-1 and TRBJ2-1, with D perhaps given as TRBD1 or TRBD2 (7 bases each). The V and J ends lost 8 bases and 10 bases respectively, with 24 bases between them. The CDR3 covers 14 residues. From germline, CDR1 is DFQATT and CDR2 SNEGSKA (reference sequence). The CDR3 loop reads CSRSDRAIGGEQFF. In nucleotides, the CDR3 is TGCAGTCGCTCCGACAGGGCGATCGGGGGGGAGCAGTTCTTC.

This chain links TRBV4-3 with TRBJ2-4; TRBD2 matches at 11 bases. With V trimmed by 6 bases and J by 6 bases, 7 bases remained unmatched. The CDR3 runs 15 residues. The germline V gene encodes CDR1 LGHNA and CDR2 YSLEER. Written as DNA, the CDR3 is TGCGCCAGCAGTACACTAGCGGGGGCTTCAAACATTCAGTACTTC. It is translated as CASSTLAGASNIQYF.

This clonotype has a handful of counts. V is TRBV6-2 or TRBV6-3 and J is TRBJ1-1; D is undetermined. The CDR3 spans 12 residues. V dropped 6 bases and J dropped 7 bases, with 12 bases sitting between them. Germline values: CDR1 MNHEY, CDR2 SVGEGT. The CDR3 bases are TGTGCCAGCAGACAACGAGCTGGTGAAGCTTTCTTT. Its translation is CASRQRAGEAFF.

In this sample, this clonotype turned up a few times. The V gene is TRBV7-9, the J gene TRBJ2-2, with 7 bases identical to TRBD2. Germline trimming cut 3 bases from V and 6 bases from J; bases unmatched to any gene: 1. This CDR3 is 13 amino acids long. Germline V gene sequence: CDR1 SEHNR, CDR2 FQNEAQ (reference sequence). The CDR3, as DNA: TGTGCCAGCAGCTTCGCGGGGGCCGGGGAGCTGTTTTTT. Its translation: CASSFAGAGELFF.

This clonotype was recorded a few times. A junction end diverges from the germline sequence, so it may reflect a read error. J is TRBJ1-1 and V is TRBV29-1; D may be TRBD1 (5 bases). Germline V gene lookup returns CDR1 SQVTM and CDR2 ANQGSEA. There are 13 residues in the CDR3. This chain's CDR3 is CSVVRQGRTESFF. The CDR3 region has the DNA TGCAGCGTTGTGAGGCAGGGCAGGACTGAATCTTTCTTT.

CDR3 nucleotide sequence: TGCGCCAGCAGCCAAGAAAGCGGTTTTCAGCCCCAGCATTTT. Its protein is CASSQESGFQPQHF. This chain joins TRBV4-1 and TRBJ1-5; D remains ambiguous. Germline CDR1 reads MGHRA; CDR2 reads YSYEKL. V was pared by 0 bases and J by 6 bases, with 9 bases between. The CDR3 runs to 14 residues.

V usage is TRBV7-2 and J usage is TRBJ2-5; D call uncertain. The germline gives CDR1 SGHTA, CDR2 FQGNSA. Trimming cost V 0 bases and J 5 bases, with 13 bases left between them. The CDR3 covers 15 residues. CDR3 amino acids: CASSLALAPGETQYF. For the CDR3, the DNA is TGTGCCAGCAGCTTAGCGTTAGCCCCGGGCGAGACCCAGTACTTC. Full variable domain (remainder filled in from reference TRBV7-2 and TRBJ2-5): GAGVSQSPSNKVTEKGKDVELRCDPISGHTALYWYRQSLGQGLEFLIYFQGNSAPDKSGLPSDRFSAERTGGSVSTLTIQRTQQEDSAVYLCASSLALAPGETQYFGPGTRLLVL.

This clonotype has ten or more counts. The J gene is TRBJ1-2, the V gene TRBV5-1; a weak D match, TRBD1 (6 bases). Per germline, CDR1 SGHRS and CDR2 YFSETQ. The V end was cut by 4 bases, the J end by 7 bases, with 17 bases between. This CDR3 has 14 residues. The CDR3: CASSVTSGGRGYTF. The DNA for the CDR3 is TGCGCCAGCAGCGTAACATCGGGGGGCCGTGGCTACACCTTC.

V gene TRBV27 combines with J gene TRBJ2-2; either TRBD1 or TRBD2 may supply D (5 bases each). CDR1 MNHEY and CDR2 SMNVEV come from the germline V gene (reference sequence). The germline V and J ends were trimmed by 1 base and 4 bases, with 10 bases remaining between them. The length of the CDR3 is 15 residues. Here the CDR3 reads CASSLWGFGTGELFF. The CDR3 DNA sequence: TGTGCCAGCAGTTTATGGGGGTTCGGCACCGGGGAGCTGTTTTTT.

The gene calls are TRBV3-1 and TRBJ2-3; TRBD2 matches at 10 bases. CDR1 is LGHDT, CDR2 YNNKEL, per germline (reference sequence). This CDR3 is built from 17 residues. Trimming took 0 bases from V and 4 from J; bases not matched to a gene: 7. CDR3 protein: CASSQEGVAGGSDTQYF. The CDR3, as DNA: TGTGCCAGCAGCCAAGAGGGTGTAGCGGGGGGCTCAGATACGCAGTATTTT.

This clonotype was found a few times. J is TRBJ2-1 and V is TRBV7-6; D unclear. The CDR3 spans 13 residues. Germline V gene data show CDR1 as SGHVS and CDR2 as FNYEAQ. Trimming left V 5 bases short and J 4 bases short, with 9 bases between. The CDR3: CASSLTVYNEQFF. CDR3 sequence (DNA): TGTGCCAGCAGCCTCACGGTATACAATGAGCAGTTCTTC.

This clonotype showed up just a few times. The chain combines TRBV29-1 with TRBJ1-1; D is undetermined. The germline V and J ends were trimmed by 1 base and 1 base, with 7 bases remaining between them. Germline V CDR1 and CDR2: SQVTM, ANQGSEA. The CDR3 runs 13 residues. This chain's CDR3 is CSVEVAKNTEAFF. CDR3 sequence (DNA): TGCAGCGTTGAAGTGGCTAAGAACACTGAAGCTTTCTTT.

This clonotype was observed a handful of times. The CDR3 bases are TGTGCCAGCAGCGGACCTAAAGAGACCCAGTACTTC. Its translation is CASSGPKETQYF. V is TRBV7-2 and J is TRBJ2-5; the D is unclear. V lost 5 bases and J 3 bases, leaving 7 bases between the germline ends. CDR3 length: 12 residues. The germline V gene has CDR1 SGHTA and CDR2 FQGNSA. Full variable domain (rest looked up from reference TRBV7-2 and TRBJ2-5): GAGVSQSPSNKVTEKGKDVELRCDPISGHTALYWYRQSLGQGLEFLIYFQGNSAPDKSGLPSDRFSAERTGGSVSTLTIQRTQQEDSAVYLCASSGPKETQYFGPGTRLLVL.

At least ten counts were recorded for this clonotype. The gene calls are TRBV7-3 and TRBJ2-1, with 8 bases aligning to TRBD2. The CDR3 loop spans 15 amino acids. Germline CDR1 and CDR2: SGHTA and FQGTGA. Germline trimming cut 1 base from V and 4 bases from J; bases unmatched to any gene: 3. CDR3 sequence reads: CASSLRAGGYNEQFF. The CDR3 DNA is TGTGCCAGCAGCTTAAGGGCGGGGGGTTACAATGAGCAGTTCTTC.

The chain employs TRBV12-3 or TRBV12-4 and TRBJ2-5; TRBD2 might be the D (5 bases). This CDR3 region has 15 residues. V shed 2 bases and J shed 4 bases, with 14 bases lying between them. CDR3 DNA sequence: TGTGCCAGCAGTTTAAGCTTCGGGAACTTAGAGACCCAGTACTTC. Its protein product is CASSLSFGNLETQYF.

The table lists this clonotype with a few counts. The V gene is TRBV7-2, the J gene TRBJ2-7, with 9 bases fitting TRBD1. J gave up 6 bases and V 8 bases, and 11 bases lay outside the gene matches. The CDR3 totals 14 residues. Germline V gives CDR1 SGHTA, CDR2 FQGNSA. The CDR3 bases are TGTGCCAGCCGCAGACAGGGGGGTTTGTGCGAGCAGTACGTC. This translates into CASRRQGGLCEQYV.

This clonotype was detected only a few times. The chain has TRBV6-2 or TRBV6-3 and TRBJ2-5; maybe TRBD2 (6 bases). Trimming stripped 5 bases from V and 1 base from J, with 11 bases between. Germline values: CDR1 MNHEY, CDR2 SVGEGT. The CDR3 has 14 residues. The CDR3 DNA follows: TGTGCCAGCAGTCTGGAGCGGGTCCAAGAGACCCAGTACTTC. It specifies CASSLERVQETQYF.

This clonotype was counted between two and nine times. J is TRBJ2-7 and V is TRBV4-3; weak D call: TRBD1 (6 bases). V lost 1 base to trimming and J lost 5 bases, with 15 bases between them. This CDR3 is built from 15 residues. In germline, CDR1 is LGHNA, CDR2 YSLEER. The CDR3 protein is CASSQAAGAWNEQYF. CDR3 coding DNA: TGCGCCAGCAGCCAAGCGGCAGGGGCATGGAACGAGCAGTACTTC.

The chain has TRBV30 and TRBJ2-7; TRBD2 might be the D (5 bases). With 1 base removed from V and 3 bases from J, the gap between germline ends came to 10 bases. Germline V gives CDR1 GTSNPN, CDR2 SVGIG (reference sequence). The CDR3 runs 13 residues. Written as DNA, the CDR3 is TGTGCCTGGAGTGCGCGGGCCTTCTACGAGCAGTACTTC. This codes for CAWSARAFYEQYF.

This clonotype occurred a few times. The chain combines TRBV10-3 with TRBJ2-1; no reliable D call. The germline gives CDR1 ENHRY, CDR2 SYGVKD. The CDR3 has 14 amino acids. With 2 bases removed from V and 4 bases from J, the gap between germline ends came to 9 bases. For the CDR3, the DNA is TGTGCCATCAGTGAGGCCAAGGAGTACAATGAGCAGTTCTTC. This translates into CAISEAKEYNEQFF.

The V gene is TRBV6-4, the J gene TRBJ2-4; D gene ambiguous. There are 11 residues in the CDR3. Trimming took 6 bases from V and 6 from J, leaving 6 bases between them. CDR1 MRHNA and CDR2 SNTAGT come from the germline V gene. CDR3 bases: TGTGCCAGCAGGATACTAAACATTCAGTACTTC. Amino acid sequence: CASRILNIQYF.

J is TRBJ2-7 and V is TRBV2; TRBD1 is a possible D gene (6 bases). Germline V gene data show CDR1 as SNHLY and CDR2 as FYNNEI. This CDR3 is 14 amino acids long. Between the trimmed V and J ends, which lost 6 bases and 3 bases, there was a span of 15 bases. This CDR3 reads CASSEMGQDYEQYF. For the CDR3, the DNA is TGTGCCAGCAGCGAAATGGGACAAGACTACGAGCAGTACTTC.

The chain has TRBV2 and TRBJ2-5, with D tentatively TRBD2 (5 bases). Trimming took 3 bases from V and 5 from J, leaving 10 bases between them. The CDR3 runs to 13 residues. Germline V gene sequence: CDR1 SNHLY, CDR2 FYNNEI. CDR3 nucleotides: TGTGCCAGCAGTGATGCGGGTCTGGAGACCCAGTACTTC. Residues: CASSDAGLETQYF.

The chain's CDR3 is CASSLNSLRGGYGYTF. Written as DNA, the CDR3 is TGCGCCAGCAGCCTCAACTCGCTCCGGGGAGGGTATGGCTACACCTTC. This sequence joins TRBV4-3 and TRBJ1-2; D is unclear. Trimming removed 4 bases at V and 5 bases at J, with 20 bases between. Germline loops: CDR1 LGHNA, CDR2 YSLEER. CDR3 length equals 16 residues.

Only a few counts were recorded for this clonotype. The V call is TRBV7-9, the J call TRBJ2-7, with TRBD1 matching 12 bases. V shed 6 bases and J 7 bases; nucleotides not matched to a gene: 7. Germline V CDR1 and CDR2: SEHNR, FQNEAQ (reference sequence). The CDR3 totals 14 residues. As DNA, the CDR3 is TGTGCCAGCAGAAGGGACAGGGGGCAGAGGGAGCAGTACGTC. As protein: CASRRDRGQREQYV.

This clonotype was counted at least ten times. At one end the junction does not follow the germline gene, possibly because of a read error. The chain has TRBV7-8 and TRBJ1-2, with a possible D match to TRBD1 (5 bases). The CDR3 has 15 amino acids. Germline CDR1 reads SGHVS; CDR2 reads FQNEAQ. DNA for the CDR3: TGTGCCAGCACCTTACTCCAGGGCCCCTCCTATGGCTACACCTTC. This codes for CASTLLQGPSYGYTF.

The chain carries TRBV27 and TRBJ2-4; 11 nucleotides agree with TRBD1. The V gene's germline CDR1 is MNHEY and CDR2 SMNVEV (reference sequence). The CDR3 runs 14 residues. Trimming took 4 bases from V and 7 from J; bases not matched to a gene: 3. CDR3: CASSWGTGGNIQYF. The CDR3 nucleotides are TGTGCCAGCAGTTGGGGGACAGGGGGGAACATTCAGTACTTC.

The J gene is TRBJ2-7, the V gene TRBV4-1, with a weak D call TRBD2 (5 bases). Germline V lookup: CDR1 MGHRA, CDR2 YSYEKL. The CDR3 is 15 residues long. V shed 1 base and J shed 3 bases, with 13 bases lying between them. The CDR3 sequence: CASSQAFGRGYEQYF. The CDR3 coding sequence is TGCGCCAGCAGCCAAGCTTTCGGTCGGGGCTACGAGCAGTACTTC.

Concerning this clonotype: This may arise from a read error, as a much more abundant clone is one base away. The chain joins TRBV4-1 to TRBJ2-7; D might be TRBD2 (5 bases). Per the germline V gene, CDR1 is MGHRA and CDR2 is YSYEKL. CDR3 length equals 14 residues. CDR3 residues: CASRQEGSGYEQYV. The DNA for the CDR3 is TGCGCCAGCAGACAAGAGGGCAGCGGCTACGAGCAGTACGTC.

The chain is built from TRBV4-1 and TRBJ1-2; maybe TRBD1 (5 bases). The V and J ends lost 6 bases and 2 bases respectively, with 16 bases between them. The CDR3 is 15 residues long. The V gene's germline CDR1 is MGHRA and CDR2 YSYEKL. This CDR3 is CASRMFVGGNYGYTF. The DNA for the CDR3 is TGCGCCAGCAGAATGTTCGTGGGGGGGAACTATGGCTACACCTTC.

This clonotype has more than one count but fewer than ten. The chain employs TRBV4-1 and TRBJ2-2; 7 bases align to TRBD2. With 4 bases clipped from V and 2 bases from J, the junction kept 7 bases outside the gene matches. Germline CDR1 reads MGHRA; CDR2 reads YSYEKL. CDR3 size: 16 residues. CDR3 in amino acids: CASSPPGGINTGELFF. The DNA of the CDR3 is TGCGCCAGCAGCCCACCCGGGGGGATAAACACCGGGGAGCTGTTTTTT.